What follows are 9 T cell receptor beta chains derived from one specimen sequenced in a study of blood T cell repertoires in COVID-19. Measured with immunoSEQ multiplex PCR; TCRdb has only the in-frame clones, and not every one. The table records around 200,000 clones, 85% to 90% of them present only once. The sequenced sample consisted of peripheral blood. All receptors derive from a woman aged 18-29 years who had recovered from COVID-19.

Regarding this clone: Other DNA sequences in the sample encode the same CDR3. The V and J genes are TRBV7-3 and TRBJ1-1; D may be TRBD1 (5 bases). V lost 4 bases and J 1 base, leaving 7 bases between the germline ends. The CDR3 is made up of 13 amino acids. Per germline, CDR1 SGHTA and CDR2 FQGTGA. CDR3 loop: CASSSGQNTEAFF. In DNA form, the CDR3 reads TGTGCCAGCAGCTCAGGACAGAACACTGAAGCTTTCTTT.

The chain recombines TRBV9 with TRBJ1-5, with D possibly TRBD1 on 6 matching bases. CDR1 SGDLS and CDR2 YYNGEE come from the germline V gene. The V end was cut by 0 bases, the J end by 6 bases, with 13 bases between. There are 15 residues in the CDR3. The CDR3 DNA reads as TGTGCCAGCAGCGTAGATGGGGTAGGGGGTCAGCCCCAGCATTTT. Amino acids: CASSVDGVGGQPQHF.

In regard to this clone: The sample carries other DNA sequences with the same CDR3. The chain uses TRBV9 and TRBJ2-1; 9 bases match TRBD2. V lost 2 bases to trimming and J lost 3 bases; unmatched junction nucleotides: 3. CDR1 and CDR2 from the germline V gene are SGDLS and YYNGEE. This CDR3 region has 15 residues. The CDR3 is CASSVDSGSYNEQFF. The CDR3, as DNA: TGTGCCAGCAGCGTGGATAGCGGGAGCTACAATGAGCAGTTCTTC.

The CDR3: CASSFLPGEGDTEAFF. The CDR3 region has the DNA TGTGCCAGCAGCTTCCTCCCGGGGGAAGGCGACACTGAAGCTTTCTTT. The gene calls are TRBV7-9 and TRBJ1-1; a weak D match, TRBD1 (5 bases). This CDR3 comprises 16 residues. Germline lookup yields CDR1 SEHNR and CDR2 FQNEAQ (reference sequence). Trimming stripped 3 bases from V and 3 bases from J, with 17 bases between.

The chain combines TRBV10-3 with TRBJ1-2; no reliable D call. Germline V CDR1 and CDR2: ENHRY, SYGVKD. The V gene lost 2 bases and the J gene lost 0 bases, with 13 bases spanning the gap. The CDR3 length is 16 residues. The CDR3: CAISEPGELANYGYTF. The CDR3 coding sequence is TGTGCCATCAGTGAGCCTGGGGAGTTAGCTAACTATGGCTACACCTTC.

V gene TRBV21-1 combines with J gene TRBJ2-7; the table's D call, TRBD2, has no DNA check behind it. TRBV21-1 constitutes a pseudogene. This CDR3 is built from 18 residues. CDR3: CASSKKGGGLAFKYEQYV. CDR3 coding DNA: TGTGCCAGCAGCAAAAAGGGCGGGGGACTAGCGTTTAAGTACGAGCAGTACGTC.

The chain joins TRBV5-4 to TRBJ2-7; TRBD1 might be the D (5 bases). This CDR3 region has 14 residues. The ends were cut back, 4 bases at V and 3 bases at J, with 14 bases in the middle. Germline CDR1 is SGHNT and CDR2 is YYREEE (reference sequence). The CDR3: CASSLGLRGYEQYF. CDR3 bases: TGTGCCAGCAGCCTGGGGTTAAGGGGCTACGAGCAGTACTTC.

The V gene is TRBV10-2, the J gene TRBJ2-7, with TRBD1 matching over 7 bases. J lost 2 bases, V lost 3 bases, and 4 bases had no gene match. CDR3 length: 14 residues. The V gene's germline CDR1 is WSHSY and CDR2 SAAADI. The CDR3 loop reads CASSDRDSPYEQYF. In nucleotides, the CDR3 is TGCGCCAGCAGTGATCGGGACAGCCCCTACGAGCAGTACTTC.

The J gene is TRBJ2-7, the V gene TRBV7-3, with 9 bases lining up with TRBD1. The CDR3 sequence is 15 residues long. Trimming took 4 bases from V and 3 from J; bases not matched to a gene: 7. Germline V gives CDR1 SGHTA, CDR2 FQGTGA. The CDR3 nucleotides read TGTGCCAGCAGCTCCACCCCGGGACAGGGCTACGAGCAGTACTTC. Amino acid sequence: CASSSTPGQGYEQYF.